The rows below give T cell receptor beta chains drawn from one sample of a study of post-analysis software for immune sequencing data. From the PCR reads, TCRdb called clonotypes with MiXCR, one entry per CDR3 protein. Of about half a million distinct CDR3 sequences in the sample, around 36% are singletons; the top ten hold approximately 6%. Material for sequencing was blood. The receptors come from a girl under 18 with multiple sclerosis. Each CDR3 is given with its conserved first and last residue. The order of the fields is D gene, clone size, J gene, V gene, CDR3 protein, CDR3 DNA. A D gene is named only where the DNA matches it firmly. Not every row has a clone size; where given, it reads once, few, many or a size class.

. | . | TRBJ2-3 | TRBV25-1 | CASSRLDTRYF | TGTGCCAGCAGCCGGTTGGATACGCGGTATTTT
. | few | TRBJ2-7 | TRBV7-2 | CASSLMGGASSYEQYF | TGTGCCAGCAGCTTAATGGGGGGAGCAAGCTCCTACGAGCAGTACTTC
TRBD1 | . | TRBJ2-4 | TRBV10-2 | CASSEGTEQYF | TGCGCCAGCAGTGAGGGGACAGAGCAGTACTTC
TRBD2 | . | TRBJ2-3 | TRBV20-1 | CSARLRGSTDTQYF | TGCAGTGCTAGACTGCGGGGGAGCACAGATACGCAGTATTTT
TRBD2 | once | TRBJ2-2 | TRBV5-6 | CASSTWGTSDTGELFF | TGTGCCAGCAGCACCTGGGGGACTAGCGACACCGGGGAGCTGTTTTTT
. | few | TRBJ1-5 | TRBV4-2 | CASSPPWSGGSNQPQHF | TGTGCCAGCAGCCCACCCTGGTCCGGGGGTAGCAATCAGCCCCAGCATTTT
. | . | TRBJ2-6 | TRBV5-1 | CASSSTRAGANVLTF | TGCGCCAGCAGCTCCACAAGGGCTGGGGCCAACGTCCTGACTTTC
. | . | TRBJ1-2 | TRBV20-1 | CSARKSGSPNYGYTF | TGCAGTGCTAGAAAATCCGGGTCCCCTAACTATGGCTACACCTTC
. | . | TRBJ1-1 | TRBV12-3/TRBV12-4 | CASSGGTPNTEAFF | TGTGCCAGCAGTGGGGGGACACCGAACACTGAAGCTTTCTTT
. | few | TRBJ2-3 | TRBV5-1 | CASSLDGRPTDTQYF | TGCGCCAGCAGCTTGGACGGGCGGCCCACAGATACGCAGTATTTT
TRBD2 | . | TRBJ2-3 | TRBV5-1 | CASSRDSGGAADTQYF | TGCGCCAGCAGTCGAGATAGCGGGGGGGCAGCAGATACGCAGTATTTT
. | . | TRBJ1-1 | TRBV16 | CASSQVQETAGAFF | TGTGCCAGCAGCCAAGTTCAGGAGACAGCTGGGGCTTTCTTT
. | . | TRBJ2-1 | TRBV2 | CASSPRMDDEQFF | TGTGCCAGCAGTCCAAGGATGGACGATGAGCAGTTCTTC
. | . | TRBJ2-3 | TRBV3-1 | CASSQGGSSTDTQYF | TGTGCCAGCAGCCAAGGGGGGTCTAGCACAGATACGCAGTATTTT
TRBD1 | . | TRBJ2-1 | TRBV5-1 | CASSLPRDSYNEQFF | TGCGCCAGCAGCTTGCCCCGGGACAGTTACAATGAGCAGTTCTTC
TRBD1 | few | TRBJ2-7 | TRBV12-3/TRBV12-4 | CASRASGTGHDEQYF | TGTGCCAGCAGGGCCTCCGGGACAGGTCACGACGAGCAGTACTTC
TRBD1 | . | TRBJ2-7 | TRBV5-1 | CASNPLGQNYEQYF | TGCGCCAGCAACCCTTTGGGACAGAACTACGAGCAGTACTTC
TRBD2 | . | TRBJ2-5 | TRBV11-2 | CASSPRWLAGGETQYF | TGTGCCAGCAGCCCTCGGTGGCTAGCGGGGGGGGAGACCCAGTACTTC
TRBD1 | . | TRBJ1-2 | TRBV20-1 | CSAAQGLGYGYTF | TGCAGTGCTGCACAGGGGCTGGGTTATGGCTACACCTTC
. | . | TRBJ1-2 | TRBV21-1 | CASGDGYTF | TGTGCCAGCGGCGATGGCTACACCTTC
. | . | TRBJ1-5 | TRBV7-2 | CASSWGFTGQPQHF | TGTGCCAGCAGCTGGGGATTTACCGGGCAGCCCCAGCATTTT
TRBD2 | . | TRBJ2-5 | TRBV27 | CASGKGRGQETQYF | TGTGCCAGCGGCAAGGGGAGGGGACAAGAGACCCAGTACTTC
TRBD1 | . | TRBJ2-6 | TRBV20-1 | CSARRQGISGANVLTF | TGCAGTGCTAGGCGACAGGGTATTTCTGGGGCCAACGTCCTGACTTTC
TRBD2 | . | TRBJ2-1 | TRBV24-1 | CATSGERGERNEQFF | TGTGCCACCAGTGGAGAGCGGGGGGAACGCAATGAGCAGTTCTTC
. | . | TRBJ1-4 | TRBV4-1 | CASSPATGAVNEKLFF | TGCGCCAGCAGCCCCGCGACAGGCGCGGTTAATGAAAAACTGTTTTTT
. | few | TRBJ2-1 | TRBV11-2 | CASSSTGLHEQFF | TGTGCCAGCAGCTCAACAGGGCTCCATGAGCAGTTCTTC
. | . | TRBJ1-1 | TRBV20-1 | CSASRGAQNTEAFF | TGCAGTGCTAGTCGGGGGGCACAGAACACTGAAGCTTTCTTT
. | . | TRBJ1-6 | TRBV6-5 | CASSYTTGGSSYNSPLHF | TGTGCCAGCAGTTATACGACAGGTGGAAGCTCCTATAATTCACCCCTCCACTTT